This T cell receptor beta chain was recovered during a study of CXCR3-negative and CXCR3-positive naive CD8 T cells. Whole-study results and caveats: Hydrophobicity was higher for TRB CDR3s found in CXCR3-positive naive cells than in CXCR3-negative naive cells.

In regard to this clonotype: Its specificity is unknown.

The CDR3 is 14 amino acids. Germline V CDR1 and CDR2: SQVTM, ANQGSEA. All TRB cDNA libraries came from 5' RACE performed with UMI labels. From the 5' RACE reads, TCRdb lists one entry per CDR3 protein and no DNA. The sample includes roughly 93,000 distinct CDR3 sequences. This clonotype originated in a human donor in good health. Some clones in this sample may be carry-over from other donors' samples. Sequencing was carried out using naive CXCR3+ CD8+ T cells from blood. Regarding subset: CD45RO-CCR7+CD27+CD95- naive CD8+ T cells expressing CXCR3 (TNR3+). The chain combines TRBV29-1 with TRBJ2-1; there is no DNA to check the TCRdb D call of TRBD2. CDR3 protein: CSATGTSSQNEQFF.